This T cell receptor (beta chain) was obtained from a study of blood T cell repertoires in COVID-19. Study in general: Specimens from acute and convalescent COVID-19 originated in the United States, Italy and Spain. Sample material is recorded as cDNA or gDNA derived from T cells, B-cell-depleted T cells, or PBMCs.

Per the authors' pipeline: Amplification from reference gene primers served as the basis for estimated nucleated cell counts. Libraries were prepared by immunoSEQ multiplex PCR; TCRdb keeps only in-frame clonotypes and omits some of them. V and J calls and clone size are those listed in that table; D and trimming were worked out from the DNA. The table records roughly 70,000 clones, roughly 90% of them present only once. The sequenced sample consisted of peripheral blood. The TCR was taken from a man in his 60s with acute or convalescent COVID-19.

The CDR3, as DNA: TGTGCCAGCAGCTTAGAAGACAGGGCTAGTCCGAGAACTGGAAACACCATATATTTT. This codes for CASSLEDRASPRTGNTIYF. The chain recombines TRBV11-3 with TRBJ1-3, with TRBD1 matching over 7 bases. Germline lookup yields CDR1 SGHNT and CDR2 YENEEA. V dropped 0 bases and J dropped 2; count of bases not matched to a gene: 13. CDR3 length equals 19 residues.